Sequencing of this T cell receptor (beta chain) was carried out in a study of cytomegalovirus exposure and HLA in healthy donors. Overall study findings and caveats: Another analysis was done later, and it associated 16,951 TCR beta sequences with HLA alleles at 0.05 false discovery rate. Cytomegalovirus status, reportedly, was diagnosed with high specificity and sensitivity by the classifier. Later on, analysis showed that most CMV-associated TCR beta chains appeared to be HLA-restricted.

Points on this clone: The antigen is not known.

With 60 Vbeta and 13 Jbeta primers, the PCR was carried out. Only in-frame clones appear in the TCRdb table, and some are missing; sequencing was by immunoSEQ multiplex PCR. The profile shows roughly 100,000 clones, approximately 85% of them singletons. The material sequenced was PBMCs. The clonotype was recovered from a man between 25 and 39 years old in good health and CMV-seronegative.

The CDR3 sequence: CASSGRENSPLHF. In nucleotides, the CDR3 is TGTGCCAGCAGTGGGCGGGAAAATTCACCCCTCCACTTT. The chain has TRBV6-1 and TRBJ1-6; no firm D call. V was trimmed by 4 bases and J by 7 bases, leaving 8 bases between them. Germline CDR1 MNHNS, CDR2 SASEGT. The CDR3 sequence is 13 residues long.